This is a list of T cell receptor beta chains from one sample in a study of CD8 T cells in Susac syndrome. TCRdb analysed the immunoSEQ multiplex PCR reads with MiXCR anew, one entry per CDR3 protein. Altogether 210,000 or so distinct CDR3 sequences are present, approximately 94% being singletons, with the ten largest covering under 0.2%. Sequences were obtained from CD4+ T cells from PBMCs. All receptors come from a human donor with Susac syndrome. Each CDR3 is given with its conserved first and last residue. Each record gives: V gene, J gene, D gene, clone size, CDR3 protein, CDR3 DNA. The D gene is left open where the match is weak. Expanded clones get a size class; other rows say once, few or many, or leave the size out.

V gene: TRBV3-1; J gene: TRBJ1-5; D gene: -; clone size: -; CDR3 protein: CASSQDHKLVQPQHF; CDR3 DNA: TGTGCCAGCAGCCAAGATCACAAGTTGGTTCAGCCCCAGCATTTT
V gene: TRBV30; J gene: TRBJ2-1; D gene: -; clone size: -; CDR3 protein: CAWSRNDEQFF; CDR3 DNA: TGTGCCTGGAGCAGGAACGATGAGCAGTTCTTC
V gene: TRBV3-1; J gene: TRBJ1-1; D gene: -; clone size: -; CDR3 protein: CASSQGFDGTGTEAFF; CDR3 DNA: TGTGCCAGCAGCCAAGGGTTCGACGGGACCGGCACTGAAGCTTTCTTT
V gene: TRBV5-1; J gene: TRBJ2-5; D gene: TRBD1; clone size: -; CDR3 protein: CASSYRTGGETQYF; CDR3 DNA: TGCGCCAGCAGCTACCGGACAGGGGGCGAGACCCAGTACTTC
V gene: TRBV30; J gene: TRBJ1-2; D gene: -; clone size: once; CDR3 protein: CAWNLAGTYGYTF; CDR3 DNA: TGTGCCTGGAATTTGGCAGGGACATATGGCTACACCTTC
V gene: TRBV5-1; J gene: TRBJ2-2; D gene: -; clone size: -; CDR3 protein: CASSLIGSTGELFF; CDR3 DNA: TGCGCCAGCAGCTTAATCGGGAGTACCGGGGAGCTGTTTTTT
V gene: TRBV7-9; J gene: TRBJ2-7; D gene: -; clone size: -; CDR3 protein: CASENRDHYEQYF; CDR3 DNA: TGTGCCAGCGAGAATCGGGATCACTACGAGCAGTACTTC
V gene: TRBV15; J gene: TRBJ2-1; D gene: -; clone size: -; CDR3 protein: CATSRDKLANEQFF; CDR3 DNA: TGTGCCACCAGCAGAGATAAACTAGCCAATGAGCAGTTCTTC
V gene: TRBV20-1; J gene: TRBJ2-7; D gene: TRBD1; clone size: few; CDR3 protein: CSASLDRGLYEQYF; CDR3 DNA: TGCAGTGCTAGTCTCGACAGGGGGTTATACGAGCAGTACTTC
V gene: TRBV12-3/TRBV12-4; J gene: TRBJ1-4; D gene: TRBD1; clone size: once; CDR3 protein: CASSQNPDRNEKLFF; CDR3 DNA: TGTGCCAGCAGTCAAAATCCGGACAGGAATGAAAAACTGTTTTTT
V gene: TRBV6-5; J gene: TRBJ2-7; D gene: -; clone size: -; CDR3 protein: CASSGGTYTYEQYF; CDR3 DNA: TGTGCCAGCAGTGGGGGGACTTATACCTACGAGCAGTACTTC
V gene: TRBV7-2; J gene: TRBJ1-5; D gene: -; clone size: -; CDR3 protein: CASTLGGSNQPQHF; CDR3 DNA: TGTGCCAGCACCCTGGGGGGTAGCAATCAGCCCCAGCATTTT
V gene: TRBV4-1; J gene: TRBJ1-2; D gene: -; clone size: -; CDR3 protein: CASSQETTLNYGYTF; CDR3 DNA: TGCGCCAGCAGCCAAGAAACCACCTTAAACTATGGCTACACCTTC
V gene: TRBV29-1; J gene: TRBJ2-1; D gene: TRBD2; clone size: -; CDR3 protein: CSVAGTSGGTEQFF; CDR3 DNA: TGCAGCGTTGCCGGGACTAGCGGGGGCACTGAGCAGTTCTTC
V gene: TRBV3-1; J gene: TRBJ1-4; D gene: -; clone size: -; CDR3 protein: CASSPVGEKLFF; CDR3 DNA: TGTGCCAGCAGCCCGGTGGGTGAAAAACTGTTTTTT
V gene: TRBV29-1; J gene: TRBJ1-2; D gene: -; clone size: -; CDR3 protein: CSAGAPQQGDGYTF; CDR3 DNA: TGCAGCGCCGGAGCCCCCCAACAGGGAGATGGCTACACCTTC
V gene: TRBV2; J gene: TRBJ2-5; D gene: -; clone size: few; CDR3 protein: CASSGGRETQYF; CDR3 DNA: TGTGCCAGCAGTGGAGGGAGAGAGACCCAGTACTTC
V gene: TRBV19; J gene: TRBJ1-1; D gene: -; clone size: -; CDR3 protein: CASSMDSQNTEAFF; CDR3 DNA: TGTGCCAGTAGTATGGACAGCCAGAACACTGAAGCTTTCTTT
V gene: TRBV30; J gene: TRBJ1-2; D gene: -; clone size: -; CDR3 protein: CAWKHKGVYGYTF; CDR3 DNA: TGTGCCTGGAAGCACAAGGGGGTCTATGGCTACACCTTC
V gene: TRBV5-6; J gene: TRBJ2-5; D gene: -; clone size: -; CDR3 protein: CASSLGPTQYF; CDR3 DNA: TGTGCCAGCAGCCTGGGACCGACCCAGTACTTC
V gene: TRBV20-1; J gene: TRBJ2-6; D gene: TRBD1; clone size: -; CDR3 protein: CSARDPKDRGTPGANVLTF; CDR3 DNA: TGCAGTGCTAGAGATCCCAAGGACAGGGGGACCCCTGGGGCCAACGTCCTGACTTTC
V gene: TRBV14; J gene: TRBJ1-2; D gene: -; clone size: -; CDR3 protein: CASSQDGAVYGYTF; CDR3 DNA: TGTGCCAGCAGCCAAGATGGGGCGGTCTATGGCTACACCTTC
V gene: TRBV29-1; J gene: TRBJ2-3; D gene: -; clone size: -; CDR3 protein: CSVEWARITDTQYF; CDR3 DNA: TGCAGCGTTGAGTGGGCCCGAATCACAGATACGCAGTATTTT
V gene: TRBV5-4; J gene: TRBJ1-1; D gene: -; clone size: -; CDR3 protein: CASSLDRADTEAFF; CDR3 DNA: TGTGCCAGCAGCTTGGACAGGGCGGACACTGAAGCTTTCTTT
V gene: TRBV12-3/TRBV12-4; J gene: TRBJ2-1; D gene: -; clone size: -; CDR3 protein: CASSLSSGSYNEQFF; CDR3 DNA: TGTGCCAGCAGTTTATCCTCTGGCAGCTACAATGAGCAGTTCTTC
V gene: TRBV11-2; J gene: TRBJ2-7; D gene: -; clone size: -; CDR3 protein: CASSLVDSRYEQYF; CDR3 DNA: TGTGCCAGCAGCTTAGTGGACAGCCGCTACGAGCAGTACTTC
V gene: TRBV14; J gene: TRBJ1-6; D gene: -; clone size: once; CDR3 protein: CASSKGLSSYNSPLHF; CDR3 DNA: TGTGCCAGCAGCAAGGGGCTCAGCTCCTATAATTCACCCCTCCACTTT
V gene: TRBV6-5; J gene: TRBJ1-6; D gene: -; clone size: -; CDR3 protein: CASSPPRGYNSPLHF; CDR3 DNA: TGTGCCAGCAGCCCCCCCCGGGGGTATAATTCACCCCTCCACTTT
V gene: TRBV12-3/TRBV12-4; J gene: TRBJ1-4; D gene: -; clone size: once; CDR3 protein: CASSLASTNEKLFF; CDR3 DNA: TGTGCCAGCAGTTTAGCTTCAACTAATGAAAAACTGTTTTTT
V gene: TRBV5-1; J gene: TRBJ1-1; D gene: -; clone size: -; CDR3 protein: CASSLGARDTEAFF; CDR3 DNA: TGCGCCAGCAGCTTGGGGGCGCGAGACACTGAAGCTTTCTTT
V gene: TRBV20-1; J gene: TRBJ1-4; D gene: TRBD1; clone size: -; CDR3 protein: CSASPGTGNEKLFF; CDR3 DNA: TGCAGTGCTAGCCCCGGGACAGGGAATGAAAAACTGTTTTTT
V gene: TRBV7-9; J gene: TRBJ1-2; D gene: TRBD1; clone size: -; CDR3 protein: CASSLSADRGFGGYTF; CDR3 DNA: TGTGCCAGCAGCTTATCCGCGGACAGGGGGTTTGGGGGCTACACCTTC
V gene: TRBV6-6; J gene: TRBJ1-4; D gene: -; clone size: -; CDR3 protein: CASSYPWTVNEKLFF; CDR3 DNA: TGTGCCAGCAGTTACCCGTGGACAGTAAATGAAAAACTGTTTTTT
V gene: TRBV9; J gene: TRBJ2-1; D gene: -; clone size: -; CDR3 protein: CASSGTGDVRFEQFF; CDR3 DNA: TGTGCCAGCAGCGGAACGGGGGACGTGAGGTTTGAGCAGTTCTTC
V gene: TRBV30; J gene: TRBJ2-7; D gene: -; clone size: -; CDR3 protein: CAADRTSSYEQYF; CDR3 DNA: TGTGCAGCTGACAGGACAAGTTCATACGAGCAGTACTTC
V gene: TRBV18; J gene: TRBJ1-6; D gene: -; clone size: -; CDR3 protein: CASSLSAPSSYNSPLHF; CDR3 DNA: TGTGCCAGCTCACTTTCGGCACCGAGCTCCTATAATTCACCCCTCCACTTT
V gene: TRBV6-2/TRBV6-3; J gene: TRBJ1-2; D gene: -; clone size: -; CDR3 protein: CASSYEALPLSGGYTF; CDR3 DNA: TGTGCCAGCAGTTATGAGGCCCTCCCCCTCTCTGGTGGCTACACCTTC
V gene: TRBV12-3/TRBV12-4; J gene: TRBJ2-1; D gene: TRBD2; clone size: -; CDR3 protein: CASSPPGLGFEQFF; CDR3 DNA: TGTGCCAGCAGTCCACCGGGACTAGGGTTTGAGCAGTTCTTC
V gene: TRBV6-5; J gene: TRBJ1-1; D gene: TRBD1; clone size: -; CDR3 protein: CASSRDRVTNTEAFF; CDR3 DNA: TGTGCCAGCAGTCGGGACAGGGTTACGAACACTGAAGCTTTCTTT
V gene: TRBV20-1; J gene: TRBJ2-5; D gene: -; clone size: -; CDR3 protein: CSARPGTSQETQYF; CDR3 DNA: TGCAGTGCTAGGCCCGGGACTTCGCAAGAGACCCAGTACTTC
V gene: TRBV11-2; J gene: TRBJ1-6; D gene: -; clone size: -; CDR3 protein: CASSPGPRSPLHF; CDR3 DNA: TGTGCCAGCAGCCCGGGACCTCGCTCACCCCTCCACTTT
V gene: TRBV12-3/TRBV12-4; J gene: TRBJ2-3; D gene: -; clone size: few; CDR3 protein: CASSLTPDTQYF; CDR3 DNA: TGTGCCAGCAGTTTAACACCAGATACGCAGTATTTT
V gene: TRBV29-1; J gene: TRBJ2-1; D gene: -; clone size: -; CDR3 protein: CSVEIFNEQFF; CDR3 DNA: TGCAGCGTTGAGATCTTCAATGAGCAGTTCTTC
V gene: TRBV19; J gene: TRBJ1-1; D gene: -; clone size: -; CDR3 protein: CASSTLPSQNTEAFF; CDR3 DNA: TGTGCCAGTAGTACCCTTCCGTCACAGAACACTGAAGCTTTCTTT
V gene: TRBV20-1; J gene: TRBJ1-1; D gene: TRBD1; clone size: -; CDR3 protein: CSVQGADTEAFF; CDR3 DNA: TGCAGTGTTCAGGGGGCAGACACTGAAGCTTTCTTT
V gene: TRBV12-3/TRBV12-4; J gene: TRBJ1-2; D gene: TRBD1; clone size: once; CDR3 protein: CASSFNRGSYGYTF; CDR3 DNA: TGTGCCAGCAGTTTTAACAGGGGGAGCTATGGCTACACCTTC
V gene: TRBV4-2; J gene: TRBJ2-5; D gene: -; clone size: -; CDR3 protein: CASSQDVGNGAQYF; CDR3 DNA: TGTGCCAGCAGCCAAGATGTGGGCAATGGGGCCCAGTACTTC
V gene: TRBV6-5; J gene: TRBJ1-5; D gene: -; clone size: -; CDR3 protein: CASSRDLKGNQPQHF; CDR3 DNA: TGTGCCAGCAGCCGGGATCTGAAGGGCAATCAGCCCCAGCATTTT
V gene: TRBV29-1; J gene: TRBJ1-4; D gene: -; clone size: -; CDR3 protein: CSVLSASNEKLFF; CDR3 DNA: TGCAGCGTTCTCTCCGCCTCTAATGAAAAACTGTTTTTT